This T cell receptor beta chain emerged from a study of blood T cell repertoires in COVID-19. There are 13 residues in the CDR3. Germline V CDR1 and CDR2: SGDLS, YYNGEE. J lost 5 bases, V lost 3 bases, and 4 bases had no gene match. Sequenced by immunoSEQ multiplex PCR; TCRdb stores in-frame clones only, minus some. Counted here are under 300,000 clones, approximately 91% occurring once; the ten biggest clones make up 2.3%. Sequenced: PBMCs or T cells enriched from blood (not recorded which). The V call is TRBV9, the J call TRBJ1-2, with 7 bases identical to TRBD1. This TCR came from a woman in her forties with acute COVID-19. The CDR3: CASSGQTGYGYTF. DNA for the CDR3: TGTGCCAGCAGCGGACAGACAGGGTATGGCTACACCTTC. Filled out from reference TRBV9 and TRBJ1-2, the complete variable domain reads DSGVTQTPKHLITATGQRVTLRCSPRSGDLSVYWYQQSLDQGLQFLIQYYNGEERAKGNILERFSAQQFPDLHSELNLSSLELGDSALYFCASSGQTGYGYTFGSGTRLTVV.